This record covers a single T cell receptor (beta chain). Methods used by the authors: Using reference gene primer amplification, nucleated cell counts were estimated. This table comes from immunoSEQ multiplex PCR, and its TCRdb copy is limited to in-frame clones, with some not included. V, J and clone size are those of that table, while D and trimming were read from the DNA. The data contain roughly 220,000 clones, roughly 88% of them singletons. This CDR3 region has 12 residues. V lost 3 bases and J lost 9, with 12 bases in between. Looked up from germline, CDR1 is DFQATT and CDR2 is SNEGSKA (reference sequence). The data were obtained in a study of blood T cell repertoires in COVID-19. In the study overall: Acute and convalescent COVID-19 specimens originated in the United States, Italy and Spain.

Those who participated ranged in age from about 18 to 95 years and resided in around 22 US areas. Researchers sorted participants into cohorts using their self-reported clinical history. V is TRBV20-1 and J is TRBJ1-5; D perhaps matches TRBD1 (6 bases). The TCR sequence derives from a woman aged 40-49 years with acute COVID-19. The sample consisted of PBMCs or T cells enriched from blood (not recorded which). CDR3 sequence reads: CSASKWGRPQHF. The CDR3 DNA is TGCAGTGCTAGTAAATGGGGGCGGCCCCAGCATTTT.